This TCR beta chain emerged from a study of identical twins. This CDR3 has 14 residues. Germline CDR1 is MNHEY and CDR2 is SMNVEV (reference sequence). Comments on this clonotype: The target antigen is unknown. At one end the junction does not follow the germline gene, possibly because of a read error.

TCRdb itself ran the 5' RACE reads through MiXCR, one entry per CDR3 protein. Among hundreds of thousands of distinct CDR3 sequences, 8.6% were seen once, and the ten largest hold roughly 0.97%. Broader study findings: Where out-of-frame alpha sequences were twin-shared, they showed excess low generation probability. Analyses based on zero insertions could be partly confounded by invariant MAIT and iNKT cells. Among monozygotic twins, out-of-frame TCR alpha sharing exceeded what models predicted.

The sample was also linked to a second study, of yellow fever vaccine responses in identical twins.

V usage is TRBV27 and J usage is TRBJ2-3; D uncertain. Sequencing was carried out using PBMCs. This TCR was recovered from a woman aged 18-29 years in good health. The CDR3 DNA reads TGTGCCGGCAGTTTAAGTTATAGCACAGATACGCAGTATTTT. This gives the protein CAGSLSYSTDTQYF.